A single sample gave rise to the 18 T cell receptor beta chains below, sequenced in a study of blood T cell repertoires in COVID-19. Profiling relied on immunoSEQ multiplex PCR, and the TCRdb table lists in-frame clones only, not all of them. Found here are about 200,000 clones, 70% to 90% of them singletons; the top ten hold 4.5% to 5%. Sample: peripheral blood. The receptors stem from a woman of 80 years or more with acute or convalescent COVID-19.

The V call is TRBV7-9, the J call TRBJ2-3, with D perhaps matching TRBD1 (6 bases). The CDR3 has 13 residues. Germline CDR1 is SEHNR and CDR2 is FQNEAQ (reference sequence). Trimming removed 2 bases from V and 6 bases from J, with 9 bases in between. The CDR3 here is CASSLRQVDTQYF. As DNA, the CDR3 is TGTGCCAGCAGCTTAAGACAGGTGGATACGCAGTATTTT. The complete variable domain, with remaining parts taken from reference TRBV7-9 and TRBJ2-3, reads DTGVSQNPRHKITKRGQNVTFRCDPISEHNRLYWYRQTLGQGPEFLTYFQNEAQLEKSRLLSDRFSAERPKGSFSTLEIQRTEQGDSAMYLCASSLRQVDTQYFGPGTRLTVL.

The rearrangement links TRBV28 to TRBJ2-1, with 8 bases fitting TRBD2. CDR1 is MDHEN, CDR2 SYDVKM, per germline. The CDR3 loop spans 15 amino acids. With V trimmed by 4 bases and J by 4 bases, 6 bases remained unmatched. Written as DNA, the CDR3 is TGTGCCAGCAGTTCCCAACGGGAGGGGTACAATGAGCAGTTCTTC. It encodes CASSSQREGYNEQFF.

The V call is TRBV28, the J call TRBJ1-6; maybe TRBD1 (6 bases). The V gene lost 6 bases and the J gene lost 1 base, with 16 bases spanning the gap. The germline V gene has CDR1 MDHEN and CDR2 SYDVKM. This CDR3 spans 17 amino acids. CDR3 sequence: CASRGVWGLSYNSPLHF. CDR3 DNA sequence: TGTGCCAGCAGGGGTGTGTGGGGGCTTTCCTATAATTCACCCCTCCACTTT.

This clone was detected once. The chain employs TRBV5-6 and TRBJ1-5; D is possibly TRBD1 (5 bases). Trimming removed 9 bases from V and 8 bases from J, with 12 bases in between. The CDR3 totals 11 residues. CDR1 SGHDT and CDR2 YYEEEE come from the germline V gene. CDR3 coding DNA: TGTGCCATCTTAACAGGAGAGCCCCAGCATTTT. It encodes CAILTGEPQHF.

The chain uses TRBV2 and TRBJ2-2; 7 positions match TRBD1. This CDR3 contains 14 residues. Trimming cost V 8 bases and J 4 bases; bases outside gene matches: 7. The germline V gene has CDR1 SNHLY and CDR2 FYNNEI. In DNA form, the CDR3 reads TGTGCCAGCCGGGACAGTCGAATCACCGGGGAGCTGTTTTTT. It codes for CASRDSRITGELFF.

V usage is TRBV28 and J usage is TRBJ1-4, with TRBD1 matching 10 bases. Germline V gene data show CDR1 as MDHEN and CDR2 as SYDVKM. V shed 7 bases and J 5 bases; nucleotides not matched to a gene: 4. There are 14 residues in the CDR3. In nucleotides, the CDR3 is TGTGCCAGCACCTCGGGACAGGGGAATGAAAAACTGTTTTTT. As protein: CASTSGQGNEKLFF.

The gene calls are TRBV7-2 and TRBJ2-7; 8 bases are a match to TRBD1. The CDR3 totals 15 residues. The ends lost 1 base at V and 6 bases at J; junction bases unmatched: 8. Germline lookup yields CDR1 SGHTA and CDR2 FQGNSA. The CDR3 region is CASSLVRQGISEQYF. The DNA of the CDR3 is TGTGCCAGCAGCTTAGTGCGACAGGGGATCTCCGAGCAGTACTTC. The whole variable domain, remainder taken from reference TRBV7-2 and TRBJ2-7, is GAGVSQSPSNKVTEKGKDVELRCDPISGHTALYWYRQSLGQGLEFLIYFQGNSAPDKSGLPSDRFSAERTGGSVSTLTIQRTQQEDSAVYLCASSLVRQGISEQYFGPGTRLTVT.

The sample holds a few counts of this clone. The V and J genes are TRBV5-1 and TRBJ1-2; D is uncertain. Germline-derived CDR1 and CDR2 are SGHRS and YFSETQ. CDR3 length: 15 residues. V lost 4 bases and J 0 bases, leaving 13 bases between the germline ends. In DNA form, the CDR3 reads TGCGCCAGCAGCCCCGACATCGATGCTAACTATGGCTACACCTTC. It specifies CASSPDIDANYGYTF.

CDR3 protein: CASSLGGLAGGNEQFF. DNA for the CDR3: TGCGCCAGCAGCTTGGGGGGGCTAGCGGGAGGAAATGAGCAGTTCTTC. The rearrangement links TRBV5-1 to TRBJ2-1, with 11 bases aligning to TRBD2. The length of the CDR3 is 16 residues. The germline V gene has CDR1 SGHRS and CDR2 YFSETQ. V trimming: 0 bases; J trimming: 7 bases; junction bases outside the gene matches: 6.

The chain links TRBV7-9 to TRBJ1-2, with 8 bases identical to TRBD1. CDR1 and CDR2 (germline): SEHNR, FQNEAQ (reference sequence). CDR3 length: 16 amino acids. V dropped 7 bases and J dropped 5; count of bases not matched to a gene: 15. For the CDR3, the DNA is TGTGCCAGCACTCAGGGGGCAGGGGGTTTCGTTTATGGCTACACCTTC. Residues: CASTQGAGGFVYGYTF.

The genes are TRBV7-9 and TRBJ1-5; 7 positions match TRBD1. V was clipped by 6 bases and J by 7 bases; unmatched bases: 6. Germline V gene lookup returns CDR1 SEHNR and CDR2 FQNEAQ (reference sequence). The CDR3 has 13 amino acids. CDR3 nucleotide sequence: TGTGCCAGCAGTCGACAGGGCGAGCAGCCCCAGCATTTT. Translating gives CASSRQGEQPQHF.

The CDR3 here is CATSRDQDTQYF. The DNA for the CDR3 is TGTGCCACCAGCAGAGATCAGGATACGCAGTATTTT. The chain joins TRBV15 to TRBJ2-3; D is uncertain. The CDR3 is 12 amino acids. Per germline, CDR1 LNHNV and CDR2 YYDKDF (reference sequence). Between the trimmed V and J ends, which lost 0 bases and 6 bases, there was a span of 4 bases.

The chain carries TRBV9 and TRBJ2-2; 7 bases fit TRBD1. The germline gives CDR1 SGDLS, CDR2 YYNGEE. Trimming at V came to 6 bases and at J to 1 base, leaving 3 bases not matched to a gene. There are 14 residues in the CDR3. The CDR3 sequence is CASTRTGNTGELFF. CDR3 in DNA: TGTGCCAGCACCAGGACAGGGAACACCGGGGAGCTGTTTTTT.

J is TRBJ2-7 and V is TRBV7-5; the table assigns TRBD1, which was not confirmed against the DNA. TRBV7-5 is designated a pseudogene. The CDR3 is 14 residues long. The CDR3 region is CARSRSRFTYEQYF. The DNA of the CDR3 is TGTGCCAGAAGCAGGTCCAGGTTTACCTACGAGCAGTACTTC.

The chain uses TRBV5-1 and TRBJ1-5, with a tentative D call TRBD1 (5 bases). The length of the CDR3 is 15 residues. Trimming removed 5 bases from V and 3 bases from J, with 15 bases in between. From germline, CDR1 is SGHRS and CDR2 YFSETQ. The CDR3 nucleotides read TGCGCCAGCAGAGAGCAGGCGGACAACAATCAGCCCCAGCATTTT. It translates to CASREQADNNQPQHF.

The V gene is TRBV5-1, the J gene TRBJ2-3; D perhaps matches TRBD2 (5 bases). The CDR3 covers 15 residues. V was shortened by 3 bases and J by 0 bases, with 11 bases between the two germline ends. Germline V gives CDR1 SGHRS, CDR2 YFSETQ. This CDR3 reads CASSWSGYSTDTQYF. The CDR3 bases are TGCGCCAGCAGCTGGAGCGGATATAGCACAGATACGCAGTATTTT.

This sequence joins TRBV18 and TRBJ1-1, with TRBD1 as a possible D gene (5 bases). The V and J ends lost 3 bases and 1 base respectively, with 9 bases between them. Germline assignment: CDR1 KGHSH and CDR2 LQKENI. The CDR3 loop spans 14 amino acids. The CDR3, as DNA: TGTGCCAGCTCACCCAGGGCTCCGAACACTGAAGCTTTCTTT. Its translation is CASSPRAPNTEAFF.

The chain carries TRBV14 and TRBJ2-3; 13 bases are shared with TRBD2. CDR1 is SGHDN, CDR2 FVKESK, per germline. CDR3 length equals 18 residues. With V trimmed by 1 base and J by 3 bases, 7 bases remained unmatched. The CDR3 spells CASSQARLAGGVTDTQYF. CDR3 coding DNA: TGTGCCAGCAGCCAAGCCCGACTAGCGGGAGGTGTAACAGATACGCAGTATTTT.